The next 3 T cell receptor beta chains were all read from a single sample in a study of CD8+CD57+ T cells in acquired aplastic anemia. Using genomic DNA as the template, TCR beta VDJ and CDR3 profiling was carried out. Via MiXCR, TCRdb re-called the reads, giving one row per CDR3 protein. The table shows hundreds of thousands of distinct CDR3 sequences, with 55% to 75% occurring only once. The material sequenced was sorted CD4+, CD8+, or CD8+CD57+ T cells (not recorded which) from PBMCs. Source of these receptors: a human donor in good health, serving as a control.

This clonotype was observed at least ten times. The genes are TRBV3-1 and TRBJ2-2; D gene unclear. The germline gives CDR1 LGHDT, CDR2 YNNKEL (reference sequence). The CDR3 length is 17 residues. V was clipped by 4 bases and J by 7 bases, with 22 bases between them. CDR3 sequence reads: CASSLRTVGQQVGELFF. The CDR3, as DNA: TGTGCCAGCAGCCTTAGAACCGTAGGCCAACAAGTCGGGGAGCTGTTTTTT. Looking up the rest from reference TRBV3-1 and TRBJ2-2 gives the full variable domain: DTAVSQTPKYLVTQMGNDKSIKCEQNLGHDTMYWYKQDSKKFLKIMFSYNNKELIINETVPNRFSPKSPDKAHLNLHINSLELGDSAVYFCASSLRTVGQQVGELFFGEGSRLTVL.

The V gene is TRBV7-2, the J gene TRBJ1-2; maybe TRBD1 (6 bases). Trimming removed 5 bases at V and 5 bases at J, with 12 bases between. Germline CDR1 and CDR2: SGHTA and FQGNSA. This CDR3 has 13 residues. This chain's CDR3 is CASSPRTEYGYTF. CDR3 in DNA: TGTGCCAGCAGCCCAAGGACAGAGTATGGCTACACCTTC. The full variable domain, completed using reference TRBV7-2 and TRBJ1-2, is GAGVSQSPSNKVTEKGKDVELRCDPISGHTALYWYRQSLGQGLEFLIYFQGNSAPDKSGLPSDRFSAERTGGSVSTLTIQRTQQEDSAVYLCASSPRTEYGYTFGSGTRLTVV.

This clonotype was seen ten or more times. The chain links TRBV12-3 or TRBV12-4 to TRBJ1-1; 10 bases map to TRBD1. The CDR3 runs to 16 residues. With 5 bases clipped from V and 4 bases from J, the junction kept 10 bases outside the gene matches. This CDR3 is CASSPGTGAVGTEAFF. CDR3 DNA: TGTGCCAGCAGTCCGGGGACAGGGGCCGTAGGCACTGAAGCTTTCTTT.